This entry lists 8 T cell receptor beta chains sequenced from one sample in a study of T cell changes during pregnancy in multiple sclerosis. Generated by immunoSEQ multiplex PCR, the TCRdb table keeps only in-frame clones and is missing some. The table shows tens of thousands of clones, with roughly nine tenths occurring only once. The specimen was CD4+ T cells from peripheral blood mononuclear cells, collected in the second trimester of pregnancy. All receptors derive from a female donor with multiple sclerosis, enrolled in a pregnancy study.

In its sample, this clone was seen once. The gene calls are TRBV6-5 and TRBJ2-3, with 7 bases identical to TRBD2. The trim removed 10 bases at V and 2 bases at J, leaving 9 bases unmatched. Germline V lookup: CDR1 MNHEY, CDR2 SVGAGI. This CDR3 contains 14 residues. This chain's CDR3 is CATGRAGTTDTQYF. The CDR3 DNA follows: TGTGCCACCGGGCGAGCGGGGACCACAGATACGCAGTATTTT.

About this clone: This same CDR3 is encoded by further DNA sequences in the sample. DNA for the CDR3: TGTGCCAGCAGCTTAGCACTAGCGGGCGCTTACAATGAGCAGTTCTTC. This sequence encodes CASSLALAGAYNEQFF. The rearrangement joins TRBV7-9 to TRBJ2-1, with 9 nucleotides matching TRBD2. V shed 0 bases and J 4 bases; nucleotides not matched to a gene: 4. This CDR3 contains 16 residues. CDR1 and CDR2 from the germline V gene are SEHNR and FQNEAQ (reference sequence).

The chain employs TRBV5-6 and TRBJ2-6; D uncertain. Germline CDR1 SGHDT, CDR2 YYEEEE. Trimming took off 1 base at V and 0 bases at J, with 8 bases between the two ends. CDR3 length: 16 amino acids. The CDR3 coding sequence is TGTGCCAGCAGCTTGAACCGAGTCTCTGGGGCCAACGTCCTGACTTTC. Residues: CASSLNRVSGANVLTF.

The V gene is TRBV18, the J gene TRBJ1-1, with 10 bases identical to TRBD1. Trimming removed 3 bases from V and 7 bases from J; junction bases left unmatched: 5. Germline V CDR1 and CDR2: KGHSH, LQKENI. The CDR3 spans 14 residues. The CDR3 DNA reads as TGTGCCAGCTCACCCGACAGGGGGCGCGGTGAAGCTTTCTTT. As protein: CASSPDRGRGEAFF.

This rearrangement joins TRBV7-2 to TRBJ1-1, with 8 bases fitting TRBD1. Per germline, CDR1 SGHTA and CDR2 FQGNSA. Trimming took 11 bases from V and 1 from J; bases not matched to a gene: 12. The CDR3 is made up of 15 amino acids. The CDR3 bases are TGTGCCGGAGGAAAGACAGGGGCAGCGAACACTGAAGCTTTCTTT. Amino acids: CAGGKTGAANTEAFF.

V usage is TRBV4-2 and J usage is TRBJ2-3; D perhaps matches TRBD2 (7 bases). Per the germline V gene, CDR1 is LGHNA and CDR2 is YNFKEQ. The V gene lost 2 bases and the J gene lost 4 bases, with 13 bases spanning the gap. The CDR3 is 15 residues long. In DNA, the CDR3 is TGTGCCAGCAGCCAAACGGGGGGCTGGGCAGATACGCAGTATTTT. Translated, it gives CASSQTGGWADTQYF.

J is TRBJ2-3 and V is TRBV28; no firm D call. The germline V gene encodes CDR1 MDHEN and CDR2 SYDVKM. This CDR3 comprises 12 residues. Trimming left V 1 base short and J 8 bases short, with 7 bases between. CDR3 sequence (DNA): TGTGCCAGCAGTTTATCCCGAGGTACGCAGTATTTT. It specifies CASSLSRGTQYF.

The V gene is TRBV6-5, the J gene TRBJ2-7; no definite D call. Germline V gene lookup returns CDR1 MNHEY and CDR2 SVGAGI. The CDR3 is 13 residues long. Trimming shortened V by 5 bases and J by 6 bases, and 14 bases separated the two germline ends. Here the CDR3 reads CASSEARPGEQYF. The CDR3 nucleotides read TGTGCCAGCAGTGAAGCTCGGCCAGGCGAGCAGTACTTC.